Following are 5 T cell receptor beta chains from one sample sequenced in a study of blood T cell repertoires in COVID-19. Sequencing used immunoSEQ multiplex PCR; TCRdb keeps in-frame clones, though not all of them. The table has about 120,000 clones, around 76% seen once. What was sequenced was peripheral blood. These receptors originate from a man aged 60 to 69 with acute or convalescent COVID-19.

In its sample, this clone was seen a few times. The chain employs TRBV10-1 and TRBJ2-4; D perhaps matches TRBD1 (5 bases). Germline values: CDR1 WNHNN, CDR2 SYGVQD (reference sequence). Trimming pared 0 bases from V and 7 bases from J, leaving 10 bases between. This CDR3 region has 14 residues. CDR3: CASSESQEPNIQYF. The CDR3 region has the DNA TGCGCCAGCAGTGAGTCACAGGAGCCGAACATTCAGTACTTC.

This chain connects TRBV2 to TRBJ2-1, with TRBD1 matching 9 bases. Losses at the gene ends were 2 bases for V and 8 bases for J; bases not matched to a gene: 7. CDR1 SNHLY and CDR2 FYNNEI come from the germline V gene. This CDR3 region has 15 residues. CDR3 sequence: CASSESGQGLDEQFF. CDR3 in DNA: TGTGCCAGCAGTGAATCTGGACAGGGGCTGGATGAGCAGTTCTTC.

This chain links TRBV6-2 or TRBV6-3 with TRBJ2-1; 14 bases line up with TRBD2. V shed 4 bases and J 4 bases; nucleotides not matched to a gene: 3. This CDR3 is built from 16 residues. Germline values: CDR1 MNHEY, CDR2 SVGEGT. The CDR3 bases are TGTGCCAGCAGTTCATGGACTAGCGGGGGGTACAATGAGCAGTTCTTC. Its protein product is CASSSWTSGGYNEQFF.

V is TRBV11-2 and J is TRBJ2-7, with 8 bases identical to TRBD1. CDR3 size: 14 residues. Unmatched junction bases numbered 5, after V lost 5 bases and J lost 2 bases. The germline V gene has CDR1 SGHAT and CDR2 FQNNGV. The CDR3 DNA follows: TGTGCCAGCAGCCCTAAGACAGGGGCCTACGAGCAGTACTTC. This sequence encodes CASSPKTGAYEQYF.

The gene calls are TRBV3-1 (or the pseudogene TRBV3-2) and TRBJ1-5; tentatively, D is TRBD1 (6 bases). Germline lookup yields CDR1 LGHDT and CDR2 YNNKEL (reference sequence). Deletions cut 3 bases from V and 2 bases from J, with 8 bases between. The CDR3 extends over 14 amino acids. CDR3 sequence: CASSQGHGNQPQHF. The CDR3 coding sequence is TGTGCCAGCAGCCAGGGACACGGCAATCAGCCCCAGCATTTT.